The clone carrying this T cell receptor (beta chain) was detected once. Generated by immunoSEQ multiplex PCR, the TCRdb table keeps only in-frame clones and is missing some. Of around 160,000 clones in the sample, 88% were seen once. The donors were in the roughly 130-subject validation cohort, distinct from the roughly 670-subject first cohort. This entry comes from a study of cytomegalovirus exposure and HLA in healthy donors. Study-level background: The same platform was used for the 110 or so validation repertoires and the roughly 700 first-cohort repertoires, a later analysis reported.

The sequenced material came from PBMCs. The TCR originated in a man aged 18 to 30 in good health and CMV-seronegative.

The CDR3 loop is CASWEQAVPYEQYF. The CDR3, as DNA: TGTGCCAGCTGGGAGCAGGCCGTCCCCTACGAGCAGTACTTC. The rearrangement joins TRBV6-5 to TRBJ2-7; a weak D match, TRBD2 (5 bases). The CDR3 is 14 residues long. From germline, CDR1 is MNHEY and CDR2 SVGAGI. V lost 8 bases and J 2 bases, leaving 16 bases between the germline ends.